This TCR beta chain originates from a study of neurological immune-mediated disorders. V shed 5 bases and J 0 bases; nucleotides not matched to a gene: 7. Germline V lookup: CDR1 SGHTA, CDR2 FQGNSA. The CDR3 loop spans 17 amino acids. Concerning this clonotype: The antigen remains undetermined.

Individuals who volunteered at a blood bank located in Maryland, USA, made up the group of healthy controls. The unsorted libraries were prepared from 2 million PBMCs (stored at -80 C). The study's findings and limits: Expansion of TCR clones was greatest in HTLV-1-associated myelopathy and smallest in multiple sclerosis, where it fell below that of healthy controls.

From the 5' RACE reads, TCRdb called clonotypes with MiXCR, one entry per CDR3 protein. The table has approximately 40,000 distinct CDR3 sequences, over 9.5% seen once. The chain recombines TRBV7-2 with TRBJ2-6; 7 bases line up with TRBD1. This clonotype was obtained from a female donor in good health. The source material was PBMCs. As DNA, the CDR3 is TGTGCCAGCAGCATTAGGGGACAGCGCTCTGGGGCCAACGTCCTGACTTTC. Its protein is CASSIRGQRSGANVLTF.